This T cell receptor (beta chain) emerged from a study of blood T cell repertoires in COVID-19. The CDR3 consists of 13 residues. V trimming: 4 bases; J trimming: 10 bases; junction bases outside the gene matches: 4. Profiling relied on immunoSEQ multiplex PCR, and the TCRdb table lists in-frame clones only, not all of them. The sample lists around 120,000 clones, more than 60% occurring once. The receptor comes from a man in his 70s with active or convalescent COVID-19. Sequenced: peripheral blood. This chain joins TRBV12-3 or TRBV12-4 and TRBJ1-6; TRBD1 aligns across 7 bases. CDR3 loop: CASSSTGASPLHF. The CDR3 nucleotides read TGTGCCAGCAGTTCAACAGGGGCCTCACCCCTCCACTTT.